This TCR beta chain emerged from a study of metastatic and nonmetastatic thyroid tumors. Study information: The comparison covered peripheral blood and tumor or nodule tissue in malignant and benign thyroid patients.

The V gene's germline CDR1 is MDHEN and CDR2 SYDVKM. This CDR3 comprises 13 residues. Trimming took 8 bases from V and 1 from J, leaving 12 bases between them. Comments on this clone: What it binds is not known.

Original handling: The authors used CDR3 differences across clinicopathological groups to build a distant-metastasis classifier for papillary thyroid cancer. TCRdb reanalyzed the PCR reads with MiXCR. TCRdb's processing, not the study's, gives the V and J calls here. The sample carries about 69,000 clones, 14% recorded once. All patients were treatment-naive before thyroid surgery. Study-wide points: A significant increase in TCR beta diversity was reportedly seen in malignant thyroid tumors relative to benign nodules, in blood and tumor.

The origin of this receptor is a male donor with papillary thyroid cancer or a benign thyroid nodule (not recorded which). Some clones in this sample may be carry-over from other donors' samples. V gene TRBV28 combines with J gene TRBJ2-7; unclear D gene. The sample taken for sequencing was blood. The CDR3, as DNA: TGTGCCAGCCTTAAGGGCATTTCCTACGAGCAGTACTTC. Encoded protein: CASLKGISYEQYF.